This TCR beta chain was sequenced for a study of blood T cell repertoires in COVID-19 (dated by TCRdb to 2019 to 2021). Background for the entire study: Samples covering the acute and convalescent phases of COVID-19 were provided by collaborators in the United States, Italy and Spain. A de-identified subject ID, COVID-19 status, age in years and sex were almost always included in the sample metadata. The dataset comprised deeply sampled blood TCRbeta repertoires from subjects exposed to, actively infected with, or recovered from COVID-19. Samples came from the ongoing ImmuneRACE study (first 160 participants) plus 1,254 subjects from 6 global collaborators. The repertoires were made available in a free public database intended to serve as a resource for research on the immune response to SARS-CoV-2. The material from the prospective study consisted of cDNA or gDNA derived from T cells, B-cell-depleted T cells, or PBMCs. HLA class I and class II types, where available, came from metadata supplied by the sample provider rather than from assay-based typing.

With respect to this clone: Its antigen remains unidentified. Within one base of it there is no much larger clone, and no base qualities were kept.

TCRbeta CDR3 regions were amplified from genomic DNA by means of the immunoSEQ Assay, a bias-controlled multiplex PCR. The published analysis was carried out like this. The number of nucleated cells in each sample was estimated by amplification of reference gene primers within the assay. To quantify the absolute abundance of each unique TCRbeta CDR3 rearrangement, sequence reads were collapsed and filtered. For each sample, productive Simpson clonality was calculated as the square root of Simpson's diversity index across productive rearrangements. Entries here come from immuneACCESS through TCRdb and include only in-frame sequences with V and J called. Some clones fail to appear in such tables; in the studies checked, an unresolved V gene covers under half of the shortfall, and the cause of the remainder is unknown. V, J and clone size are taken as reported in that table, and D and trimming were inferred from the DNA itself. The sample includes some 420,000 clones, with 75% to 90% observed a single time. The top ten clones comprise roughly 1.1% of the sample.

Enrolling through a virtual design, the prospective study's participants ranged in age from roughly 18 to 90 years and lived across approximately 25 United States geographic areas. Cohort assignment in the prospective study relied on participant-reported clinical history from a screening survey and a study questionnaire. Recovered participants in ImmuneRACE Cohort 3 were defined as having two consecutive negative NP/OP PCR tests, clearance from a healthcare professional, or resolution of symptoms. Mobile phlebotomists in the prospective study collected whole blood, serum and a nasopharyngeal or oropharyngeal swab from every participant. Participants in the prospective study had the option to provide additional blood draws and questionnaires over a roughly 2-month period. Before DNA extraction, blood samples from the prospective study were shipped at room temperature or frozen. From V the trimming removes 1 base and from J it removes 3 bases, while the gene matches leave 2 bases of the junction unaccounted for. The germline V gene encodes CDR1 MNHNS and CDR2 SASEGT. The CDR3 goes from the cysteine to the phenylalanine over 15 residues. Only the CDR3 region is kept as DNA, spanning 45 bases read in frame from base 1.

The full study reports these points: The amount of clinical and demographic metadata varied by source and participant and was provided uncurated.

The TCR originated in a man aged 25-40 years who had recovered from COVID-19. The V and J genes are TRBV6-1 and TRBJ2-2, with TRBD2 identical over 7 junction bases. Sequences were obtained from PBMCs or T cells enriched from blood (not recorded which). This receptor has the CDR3 CASSEGTSYTGELFF. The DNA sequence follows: TGTGCCAGCAGTGAAGGGACTAGTTACACCGGGGAGCTGTTTTTT.